This T cell receptor beta chain came from a study of blood T cell repertoires in COVID-19. Overall study context: The analysed material was cDNA or gDNA that came from T cells, B-cell-depleted T cells, or PBMCs.

The assay was immunoSEQ multiplex PCR, and TCRdb's table has in-frame clones only and misses some. The data contain over 600,000 clones, just under 90% of them singletons. Trimming took 2 bases from V and 2 from J, leaving 11 bases between them. This CDR3 has 14 residues. CDR1 and CDR2 from the germline V gene are SGDLS and YYNGEE. The clonotype comes from a woman aged 18-29 years with acute or convalescent COVID-19. The sequenced sample consisted of peripheral blood. V gene TRBV9 combines with J gene TRBJ2-7; D not resolved. The CDR3 loop is CASSVGLAPYEQYF. CDR3 DNA: TGTGCCAGCAGCGTTGGTCTGGCCCCCTACGAGCAGTACTTC.